The 19 T cell receptor beta chains presented below share a single source sample, sequenced in a study of blood T cell repertoires in COVID-19. Using immunoSEQ multiplex PCR, the repertoire was profiled, and TCRdb retains in-frame clones only, with some absent. In the table there are a few hundred thousand clones, approximately 89% of which are singletons. The sequenced sample consisted of PBMCs or T cells enriched from blood (not recorded which). All receptors derive from a middle-aged woman with acute COVID-19.

The chain is built from TRBV4-3 and TRBJ2-1; 7 bases align to TRBD2. This CDR3 comprises 16 residues. Germline assignment: CDR1 LGHNA and CDR2 YSLEER. V shed 1 base and J 2 bases; nucleotides not matched to a gene: 5. The CDR3 spells CASSQGGTTPYNEQFF. The CDR3 nucleotides read TGCGCCAGCAGCCAAGGGGGGACTACACCCTACAATGAGCAGTTCTTC.

This clone was found many times. The gene calls are TRBV19 and TRBJ2-3, with 10 positions matching TRBD1. The V segment lost 4 bases and the J segment 4 bases; nucleotides outside the gene matches: 8. Germline-derived CDR1 and CDR2 are LNHDA and SQIVND (reference sequence). The CDR3 consists of 16 residues. CDR3 loop: CASSSPPGQGSDTQYF. The CDR3 bases are TGTGCCAGTAGTAGCCCTCCGGGACAGGGGTCAGATACGCAGTATTTT.

This clone was seen only once. The J gene is TRBJ1-5, the V gene TRBV6-5, with 10 positions matching TRBD1. This CDR3 spans 15 amino acids. Germline V gene data show CDR1 as MNHEY and CDR2 as SVGAGI. The V segment lost 6 bases and the J segment 4 bases; nucleotides outside the gene matches: 6. CDR3 protein: CASRTAGQGNQPQHF. The CDR3 region has the DNA TGTGCCAGCAGGACCGCGGGACAGGGGAATCAGCCCCAGCATTTT.

This clone was counted a few times. CDR3 bases: TGTGCTAGTGGTGCCGATCTTCGGGGGGTTAACCCCTCTTACAATGAGCAGTTCTTC. It codes for CASGADLRGVNPSYNEQFF. The V gene is TRBV12-5, the J gene TRBJ2-1; 7 bases are a match to TRBD2. The germline gives CDR1 LGHNT, CDR2 FRNRAP. V was pared by 5 bases and J by 4 bases, with 20 bases of the junction left unmatched. The CDR3 loop spans 19 amino acids.

The V call is TRBV3-1 (or the pseudogene TRBV3-2), the J call TRBJ1-2; the D is unclear. The CDR3 loop spans 14 amino acids. Germline V gives CDR1 LGHDT, CDR2 YNNKEL (reference sequence). V gave up 1 base and J gave up 0 bases, with 6 bases separating them. The chain's CDR3 is CASSQGAANYGYTF. The CDR3 nucleotides read TGTGCCAGCAGCCAAGGGGCAGCTAACTATGGCTACACCTTC.

This clone showed up just once. This chain connects TRBV15 to TRBJ2-5, with TRBD2 identical over 7 bases. This CDR3 has 14 residues. Germline V gene sequence: CDR1 LNHNV, CDR2 YYDKDF (reference sequence). V dropped 5 bases and J dropped 2; count of bases not matched to a gene: 5. CDR3 amino acids: CATSPGGLQETQYF. CDR3 in DNA: TGTGCCACCAGCCCGGGGGGATTACAAGAGACCCAGTACTTC.

This clone was seen a single time. The chain uses TRBV9 and TRBJ2-5; 8 bases are a match to TRBD2. The CDR3 is 18 amino acids. Trimming at V came to 0 bases and at J to 5 bases, leaving 15 bases not matched to a gene. Per the germline V gene, CDR1 is SGDLS and CDR2 is YYNGEE. CDR3 coding DNA: TGTGCCAGCAGCGTAGGCGGGGTTTCGGGAGGGAGAGGGGAGACCCAGTACTTC. The encoded protein is CASSVGGVSGGRGETQYF.

The chain joins TRBV29-1 to TRBJ2-2; 9 nucleotides agree with TRBD1. The CDR3 totals 14 residues. Germline V gene sequence: CDR1 SQVTM, CDR2 ANQGSEA. With 4 bases clipped from V and 3 bases from J, the junction kept 3 bases outside the gene matches. The CDR3 is CSVGGTGYTGELFF. CDR3 sequence (DNA): TGCAGCGTTGGAGGGACAGGGTACACCGGGGAGCTGTTTTTT.

The chain uses TRBV10-3 and TRBJ1-1; 9 nucleotides match TRBD1. The V gene's germline CDR1 is ENHRY and CDR2 SYGVKD. CDR3 length equals 14 residues. The V and J ends lost 6 bases and 4 bases, in that order; junction bases with no gene match: 6. The CDR3 DNA reads TGTGCCATCAGAACCGGGACAGGGAGCACTGAAGCTTTCTTT. Amino acid sequence: CAIRTGTGSTEAFF.

The chain carries TRBV5-6 and TRBJ2-1; TRBD2 aligns across 9 bases. Germline values: CDR1 SGHDT, CDR2 YYEEEE. The CDR3 is 16 residues long. V lost 6 bases, J lost 0 bases, and 7 bases stayed unmatched. For the CDR3, the DNA is TGTGCCAGCATCATAGCGGGAGCCGTCTCCTACAATGAGCAGTTCTTC. It specifies CASIIAGAVSYNEQFF. The full variable domain, rest sourced from reference TRBV5-6 and TRBJ2-1, is DAGVTQSPTHLIKTRGQQVTLRCSPKSGHDTVSWYQQALGQGPQFIFQYYEEEERQRGNFPDRFSGHQFPNYSSELNVNALLLGDSALYLCASIIAGAVSYNEQFFGPGTRLTVL.

Written as DNA, the CDR3 is TGTGCCAGCACCCCTTTCGGTTCGCTCAAAAACATTCAGTACTTC. As protein: CASTPFGSLKNIQYF. The chain recombines TRBV7-9 with TRBJ2-4; D gene ambiguous. Germline V gives CDR1 SEHNR, CDR2 FQNEAQ (reference sequence). The CDR3 totals 15 residues. Deletions cut 7 bases from V and 3 bases from J, with 16 bases between.

V gene TRBV19 combines with J gene TRBJ1-1, with D uncertain. The CDR3 has 14 amino acids. Germline assignment: CDR1 LNHDA and CDR2 SQIVND (reference sequence). V was shortened by 10 bases and J by 0 bases, with 15 bases between the two germline ends. The CDR3 here is CATMGSGLNTEAFF. The CDR3 DNA sequence: TGTGCCACAATGGGGAGCGGGCTGAACACTGAAGCTTTCTTT.

The chain uses TRBV5-6 and TRBJ1-1, with unresolved D. Germline CDR1 SGHDT, CDR2 YYEEEE. The CDR3 spans 14 residues. V was trimmed by 7 bases and J by 0 bases, leaving 13 bases between them. The CDR3 is CASHNVGMNTEAFF. The CDR3 DNA sequence: TGTGCCAGCCACAATGTGGGCATGAACACTGAAGCTTTCTTT.

A single count supports this clone. The genes are TRBV19 and TRBJ2-1; 10 nucleotides align to TRBD1. With 4 bases clipped from V and 7 bases from J, the junction kept 10 bases outside the gene matches. This CDR3 region has 16 residues. CDR1 LNHDA and CDR2 SQIVND come from the germline V gene (reference sequence). The CDR3 DNA sequence: TGTGCCAGTAGTACCGGGACAGGGGAATCGAGGAATGAGCAGTTCTTC. Residues: CASSTGTGESRNEQFF. The variable domain in full, with the rest retrieved from reference TRBV19 and TRBJ2-1, is DGGITQSPKYLFRKEGQNVTLSCEQNLNHDAMYWYRQDPGQGLRLIYYSQIVNDFQKGDIAEGYSVSREKKESFPLTVTSAQKNPTAFYLCASSTGTGESRNEQFFGPGTRLTVL.

This clone has a handful of counts. The chain employs TRBV19 and TRBJ1-5; 9 bases line up with TRBD1. J gave up 7 bases and V 6 bases, and 10 bases lay outside the gene matches. Germline loops: CDR1 LNHDA, CDR2 SQIVND (reference sequence). This CDR3 comprises 15 residues. The DNA for the CDR3 is TGTGCCAGTAGGACCGGGACAGGGAGAGGGCAGCCCCAGCATTTT. It specifies CASRTGTGRGQPQHF.

This clone was detected a few times. J is TRBJ2-1 and V is TRBV28, with D tentatively TRBD2 (5 bases). CDR1 and CDR2 (germline): MDHEN, SYDVKM. The V and J ends lost 3 bases and 8 bases respectively, with 17 bases between them. This CDR3 spans 15 amino acids. The CDR3 DNA follows: TGTGCCAGCAGTTTTCTGGGTACTAGTGGCTATGAGCAGTTCTTC. This codes for CASSFLGTSGYEQFF.

CDR3 in DNA: TGTGCCAGCAGCGGGATTACTCAGGGGGGCTATGGCTACACCTTC. Translating gives CASSGITQGGYGYTF. This chain uses TRBV9 with TRBJ1-2; TRBD1 matches 7 bases. The V gene's germline CDR1 is SGDLS and CDR2 YYNGEE. J was trimmed by 4 bases and V by 3 bases; bases with no gene match: 9. The CDR3 runs to 15 residues.

The CDR3 loop reads CASSLENRGRFWGNTEAFF. The DNA for the CDR3 is TGTGCCAGCAGCTTAGAGAACAGGGGGCGCTTTTGGGGGAACACTGAAGCTTTCTTT. The genes are TRBV7-2 and TRBJ1-1; 9 positions match TRBD1. The CDR3 extends over 19 amino acids. CDR1 and CDR2 (germline): SGHTA, FQGNSA. V trimming: 1 base; J trimming: 1 base; junction bases outside the gene matches: 13.

The chain couples TRBV7-9 to TRBJ2-6, with 8 bases identical to TRBD1. The CDR3 extends over 17 amino acids. Losses at the gene ends were 2 bases for V and 2 bases for J; bases not matched to a gene: 5. Germline V gene data show CDR1 as SEHNR and CDR2 as FQNEAQ (reference sequence). The CDR3 bases are TGTGCCAGCAGCTTAATTGCAGGGGGCCCTGGGGCCAACGTCCTGACTTTC. Translated, it gives CASSLIAGGPGANVLTF.